This T cell receptor beta chain originates from a study of T-cell reconstitution after alpha-beta-depleted transplantation in children. CDR3 size: 12 residues. V was pared by 5 bases and J by 9 bases, with 3 bases of the junction left unmatched. CDR1 LNHNV and CDR2 YYDKDF come from the germline V gene (reference sequence). This sample's TCRbeta library carried unique molecular identifier barcodes. TCRdb itself ran the PCR reads through MiXCR, one entry per CDR3 protein. In the table there are 300,000 to 350,000 distinct CDR3 sequences, 16% of which are singletons. The specimen comprised PBMCs, mostly from graft donor cells, sampled 360 days after TCRalphabeta/CD19-depleted stem cell transplant. This rearrangement joins TRBV15 to TRBJ2-1, with TRBD2 matching 8 bases. This TCR came from a male patient aged 2 to 9 who had a stem cell transplant for acute lymphoblastic leukemia, so the T cells may come from the graft donor. The chain's CDR3 is CATSSAGGEQFF. The CDR3 DNA reads as TGTGCCACCAGCTCCGCGGGAGGTGAGCAGTTCTTC.